This T cell receptor beta chain was sequenced in a study of early T cells in non-severe SARS-CoV-2 infection. The wider study: Sequencing input comprised bulk RNA from unsorted whole blood; chain pairing was not available.

The protocol attached unique molecular identifiers to individual cDNA molecules. TCRdb analysed the 5' RACE reads with MiXCR anew, one entry per CDR3 protein. The sample records 15,000 to 20,000 distinct CDR3 sequences, approximately 6.2% being singletons. Germline CDR1 KGHSH, CDR2 LQKENI. With V trimmed by 3 bases and J by 3 bases, 4 bases remained unmatched. The CDR3 spans 14 residues. The source material was whole blood. This clonotype was sampled from an adult who was a healthcare worker with PCR-confirmed SARS-CoV-2 infection or an uninfected control (not recorded which). The chain is built from TRBV18 and TRBJ2-7, with 8 bases fitting TRBD2. The CDR3 DNA reads TGTGCCAGCTCACCGAGAGCGGGAGTCTACGAGCAGTACTTC. Translation gives CASSPRAGVYEQYF.